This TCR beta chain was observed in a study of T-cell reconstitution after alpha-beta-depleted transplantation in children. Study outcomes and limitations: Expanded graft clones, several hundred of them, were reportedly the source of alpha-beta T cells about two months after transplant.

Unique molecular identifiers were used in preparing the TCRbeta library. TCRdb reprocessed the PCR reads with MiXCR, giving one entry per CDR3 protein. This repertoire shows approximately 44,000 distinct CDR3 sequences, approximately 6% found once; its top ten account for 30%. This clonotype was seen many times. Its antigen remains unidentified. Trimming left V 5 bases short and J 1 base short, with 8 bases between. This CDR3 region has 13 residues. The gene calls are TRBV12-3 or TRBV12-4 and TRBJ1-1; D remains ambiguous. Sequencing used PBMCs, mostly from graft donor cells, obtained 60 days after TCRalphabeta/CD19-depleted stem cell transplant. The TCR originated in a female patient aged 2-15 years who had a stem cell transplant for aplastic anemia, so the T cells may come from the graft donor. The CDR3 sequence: CASSHNGNTEAFF. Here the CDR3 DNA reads TGTGCCAGCAGTCACAATGGGAACACTGAAGCTTTCTTT.